These 13 T cell receptor beta chains came from one sample sequenced in a study of T-cell memory formation after mild COVID-19 (dated by TCRdb to the early 2020s). The library was prepared using 5' RACE. The instrument given in TCRdb is Illumina NovaSeq 6000. Starting from the raw public reads, TCRdb applied fastp trimming at Q25, assembled clones with MiXCR and retained in-frame beta chains. Each record represents a unique CDR3 protein, reported with the most common genes and DNA among its rows. The sample has more than 400,000 distinct CDR3 sequences on record, 15% to 20% of them singletons. The ten largest clones add up to roughly an eighth of the sample. The sequencing sample was made of PBMCs or a T cell subset sorted from them (not recorded which). The receptors come from an adult woman who had mild COVID-19 (a few samples of this study predate the infection). The sample titles of this study are shuffled in the database, so cell type and time point are left out; the donor was told from shared clones.

This clonotype appeared a few times. The gene calls are TRBV3-1 and TRBJ2-7; D is undetermined. Germline loops: CDR1 LGHDT, CDR2 YNNKEL (reference sequence). The CDR3 consists of 11 residues. Trimming took 1 base from V and 5 from J, leaving 3 bases between them. DNA for the CDR3: TGTGCCAGCAGCCAAGTGGACGAGCAGTACTTC. It is translated as CASSQVDEQYF.

This clonotype was seen repeatedly, ten times or more. The rearrangement joins TRBV24-1 to TRBJ2-1; D may match TRBD1 or TRBD2 (6 bases each). Germline V gene lookup returns CDR1 KGHDR and CDR2 SFDVKD. Trimming took 5 bases from V and 6 from J, leaving 19 bases between them. The length of the CDR3 is 16 residues. This CDR3 is CATSARGLQGVNEQFF. The CDR3 region has the DNA TGTGCCACCAGTGCCAGGGGACTGCAAGGAGTCAATGAGCAGTTCTTC.

Only a few counts were recorded for this clonotype. The V call is TRBV20-1, the J call TRBJ2-7; TRBD2 agrees at 13 bases. The CDR3 covers 16 residues. Germline values: CDR1 DFQATT, CDR2 SNEGSKA (reference sequence). The ends lost 2 bases at V and 3 bases at J; junction bases unmatched: 7. CDR3: CSARSRTSGSVYEQYF. DNA of the CDR3: TGCAGTGCTAGATCCCGGACTAGCGGGAGTGTCTACGAGCAGTACTTC.

The table lists this clonotype with a few counts. The chain is built from TRBV29-1 and TRBJ1-5, with 7 bases lining up with TRBD1. The CDR3 is made up of 15 amino acids. J was trimmed by 2 bases and V by 7 bases; bases with no gene match: 11. CDR1 is SQVTM, CDR2 ANQGSEA, per germline. CDR3 nucleotide sequence: TGCAGCGCTCAAGAGGGTACAGGGGGCAATCAGCCCCAGCATTTT. Its protein product is CSAQEGTGGNQPQHF. Based on the CDR3 plus reference TRBV29-1 and TRBJ1-5, the full variable domain is SAVISQKPSRDICQRGTSLTIQCQVDSQVTMMFWYRQQPGQSLTLIATANQGSEATYESGFVIDKFPISRPNLTFSTLTVSNMSPEDSSIYLCSAQEGTGGNQPQHFGDGTRLSIL.

This clonotype was detected a few times. The rearrangement joins TRBV27 to TRBJ1-2; tentatively, D is TRBD1 (6 bases). Trimming left V 3 bases short and J 2 bases short, with 19 bases between. The CDR3 has 17 amino acids. Germline loops: CDR1 MNHEY, CDR2 SMNVEV (reference sequence). Here the CDR3 DNA reads TGTGCCAGCAGTTTCTATCTACCTTCCGACAGGAACTATGGCTACACCTTC. This translates into CASSFYLPSDRNYGYTF.

The chain employs TRBV5-1 and TRBJ2-5, with D perhaps matching TRBD1 (5 bases). Germline assignment: CDR1 SGHRS and CDR2 YFSETQ. The CDR3 sequence is 13 residues long. V lost 5 bases, J lost 5 bases, and 13 bases lay in between. CDR3 nucleotide sequence: TGCGCCAGCAGTGGGGCAGTGGGTGAGACCCAGTACTTC. Translating it yields CASSGAVGETQYF. The full variable domain, in which reference TRBV5-1 and TRBJ2-5 provide the parts outside the CDR3, is KAGVTQTPRYLIKTRGQQVTLSCSPISGHRSVSWYQQTPGQGLQFLFEYFSETQRNKGNFPGRFSGRQFSNSRSEMNVSTLELGDSALYLCASSGAVGETQYFGPGTRLLVL.

Only a few counts were recorded for this clonotype. This sequence joins TRBV6-2 or TRBV6-3 and TRBJ1-4; TRBD1 matches at 9 bases. The J segment lost 8 bases and the V segment lost 4 bases, leaving 8 bases of the junction unmatched. Germline assignment: CDR1 MNHEY and CDR2 SVGEGT. There are 15 residues in the CDR3. The DNA of the CDR3 is TGTGCCAGCAGTTTCGGGACAGGGTTAAAAGAAAAACTGTTTTTT. Amino acid sequence: CASSFGTGLKEKLFF.

The gene calls are TRBV12-3 or TRBV12-4 and TRBJ2-3; D is tentatively TRBD1 or TRBD2 (5 bases each). The V and J ends lost 5 bases and 2 bases respectively, with 17 bases between them. The CDR3 is 16 residues long. CDR3 sequence (DNA): TGTGCCAGCAGTCTCGGGGCAGTTGCTTTCACAGATACGCAGTATTTT. Protein sequence: CASSLGAVAFTDTQYF.

A few counts support this clonotype. The chain combines TRBV24-1 with TRBJ1-1, with unresolved D. The CDR3 is 13 residues long. Germline-derived CDR1 and CDR2 are KGHDR and SFDVKD. Trimming took 4 bases from V and 3 from J, leaving 8 bases between them. The CDR3 bases are TGTGCCACCAGTGACAGGACGGACACTGAAGCTTTCTTT. Translated, it gives CATSDRTDTEAFF.

This clonotype was observed a handful of times. V usage is TRBV3-1 and J usage is TRBJ2-3; D might be TRBD1 (5 bases). Trimming took off 0 bases at V and 0 bases at J, with 10 bases between the two ends. There are 16 residues in the CDR3. Germline CDR1 reads LGHDT; CDR2 reads YNNKEL (reference sequence). The CDR3 DNA reads as TGTGCCAGCAGCCAAGATTACAGGCCTAGCACAGATACGCAGTATTTT. Residues: CASSQDYRPSTDTQYF.

V gene TRBV5-5 combines with J gene TRBJ2-5; the D gene is possibly TRBD2 (6 bases). The V gene's germline CDR1 is SGHKS and CDR2 YYEKEE (reference sequence). Trimming stripped 5 bases from V and 1 base from J, with 18 bases between. The CDR3 extends over 16 amino acids. Here the CDR3 DNA reads TGTGCCAGCAGTTTTGCCACGGGACTCCTCCAAGAGACCCAGTACTTC. As protein: CASSFATGLLQETQYF.

This clonotype was detected only a few times. This chain joins TRBV6-5 and TRBJ1-2, with a tentative D call TRBD1 (5 bases). V was clipped by 2 bases and J by 10 bases, with 14 bases between them. CDR1 is MNHEY, CDR2 SVGAGI, per germline. The CDR3 extends over 13 amino acids. This chain's CDR3 is CASSYAQGIVYTF. In DNA, the CDR3 is TGTGCCAGCAGTTACGCCCAGGGTATAGTCTACACCTTC.

This clonotype occurred a few times. The V gene is TRBV7-2, the J gene TRBJ2-7, with 11 bases lining up with TRBD1. Germline-derived CDR1 and CDR2 are SGHTA and FQGNSA. Trimming took 1 base from V and 3 from J; bases not matched to a gene: 5. The CDR3 is 16 amino acids. CDR3 bases: TGTGCCAGCAGCTTAGTAGCCGGGACAGGGGGCTACGAGCAGTACTTC. Its translation: CASSLVAGTGGYEQYF. Based on the CDR3 plus reference TRBV7-2 and TRBJ2-7, the full variable domain is GAGVSQSPSNKVTEKGKDVELRCDPISGHTALYWYRQSLGQGLEFLIYFQGNSAPDKSGLPSDRFSAERTGGSVSTLTIQRTQQEDSAVYLCASSLVAGTGGYEQYFGPGTRLTVT.